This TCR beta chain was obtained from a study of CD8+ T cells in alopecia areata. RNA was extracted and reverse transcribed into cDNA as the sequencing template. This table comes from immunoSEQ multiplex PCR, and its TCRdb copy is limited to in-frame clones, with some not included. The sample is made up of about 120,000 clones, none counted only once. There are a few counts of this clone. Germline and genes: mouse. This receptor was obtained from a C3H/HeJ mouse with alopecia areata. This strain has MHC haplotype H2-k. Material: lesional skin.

CDR3 DNA (partial): TGCACCTGCAGTGCACGACTGGGGGGCCCCCAAGAC. Translated, it gives CTCSARLGGPQD. The whole CDR3 protein is CTCSARLGGPQDTQYF. V and J are TRBV1 and TRBJ2-5, with 10 bases lining up with TRBD2. The read gets to within 4 residues of the CDR3 end, and the germline J gene fills in the rest. From germline, CDR1 is NSQYPW and CDR2 LRSPGD (reference sequence). Germline trimming cut 2 bases from V and 2 bases from J; bases unmatched to any gene: 4. The CDR3 spans 16 residues.